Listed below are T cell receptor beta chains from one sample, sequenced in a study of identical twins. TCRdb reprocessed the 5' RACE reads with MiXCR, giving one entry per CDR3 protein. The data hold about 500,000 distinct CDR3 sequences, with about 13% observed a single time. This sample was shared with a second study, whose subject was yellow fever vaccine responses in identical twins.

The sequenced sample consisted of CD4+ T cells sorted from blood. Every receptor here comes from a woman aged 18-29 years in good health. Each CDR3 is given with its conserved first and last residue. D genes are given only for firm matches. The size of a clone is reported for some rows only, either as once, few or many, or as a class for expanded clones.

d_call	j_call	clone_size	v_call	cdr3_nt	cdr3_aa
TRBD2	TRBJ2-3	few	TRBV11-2	TGTGCCAGCAGCCCCCGGGGGGAGGCTACCCAACGAACAGATACGCAGTATTTT	CASSPRGEATQRTDTQYF
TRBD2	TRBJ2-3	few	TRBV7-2	TGTGCCAGCAGGGTACTAGCGGGAGGCATTGCAGATACGCAGTATTTT	CASRVLAGGIADTQYF
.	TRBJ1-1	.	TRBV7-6	TGTGCCAGCAGCTTAGCGCCTGGGTCCCGCGCCGCTGAAGCTTTCTTT	CASSLAPGSRAAEAFF
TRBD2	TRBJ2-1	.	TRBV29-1	TGCAGCGTTGCGGCGGGAGGAACTGGGGAGCAGTTCTTC	CSVAAGGTGEQFF
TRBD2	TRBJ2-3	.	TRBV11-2	TGTGCCAGCAGCTTAGTGGGGACTAGCGGGAGGAGCACAGATACGCAGTATTTT	CASSLVGTSGRSTDTQYF
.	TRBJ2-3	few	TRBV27	TGTGCCAGCAGCCCCCATGGGGTGGGCACAGATACGCAGTATTTT	CASSPHGVGTDTQYF
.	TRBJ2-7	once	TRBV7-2	TGTGCCAGCAGCTTAGTGGGTGCGGTGGTGCCCTACGAGCAGTACTTC	CASSLVGAVVPYEQYF
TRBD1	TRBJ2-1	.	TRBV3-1	TGTGCCTGCAGACATGGACAGGGGGCTGGTGAGCAGTTCTTC	CACRHGQGAGEQFF
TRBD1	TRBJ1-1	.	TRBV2	TGTGCCAGCAGTAAGACGGACAGGGGGACTGAAGCTTTCTTT	CASSKTDRGTEAFF
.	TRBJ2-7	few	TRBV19	TGTGCCAGCCAAATTAGCGGCGAGCAGTACTTC	CASQISGEQYF
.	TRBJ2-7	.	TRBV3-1	TGTGCCAGCAGCCAAGTGGACATTAACGAGCAGTACTTC	CASSQVDINEQYF
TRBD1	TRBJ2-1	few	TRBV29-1	TGCAGCGTAGCGACAGGGAATGAGCAGTTCTTC	CSVATGNEQFF
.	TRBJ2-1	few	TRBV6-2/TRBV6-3	TGTGCCAGCAGTTACCGAACTAATAATGAGCAGTTCTTC	CASSYRTNNEQFF
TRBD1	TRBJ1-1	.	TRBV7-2	TGTGCCAGCAGCTCTACCGGGACAGGGGGCTGGGGCACTGAAGCTTTCTTT	CASSSTGTGGWGTEAFF
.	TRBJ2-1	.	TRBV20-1	TGCAGTGCTAGAGTTCGATCAGCGGACTCCTACAATGAGCAGTTCTTC	CSARVRSADSYNEQFF
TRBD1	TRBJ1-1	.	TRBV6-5	TGTGCCAGCAGTTACCCCTCGGGGAGGGGGCAGGCTTTCTTT	CASSYPSGRGQAFF
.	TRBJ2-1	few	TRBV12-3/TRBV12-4	TGTGCCAGCATCAGGACGGCGTCCCACTACAATGAGCAGTTCTTC	CASIRTASHYNEQFF
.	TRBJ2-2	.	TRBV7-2	TGTGCCAGCAGCTTTACTGGATCCACCGGGGAGCTGTTTTTT	CASSFTGSTGELFF
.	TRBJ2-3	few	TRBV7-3	TGTGCCAGCAGTCCCGGGAATCGGCCCCCAAGCACGCAGTATTTT	CASSPGNRPPSTQYF
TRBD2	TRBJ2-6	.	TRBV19	TGTGCCAGTAGTAGGACTAGCGGCTCTGGGGCCAACGTCCTGACTTTC	CASSRTSGSGANVLTF
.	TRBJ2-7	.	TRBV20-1	TGCAGTGCTAGAGTGGGGACAAAAAGTACCTACGAGCAGTACTTC	CSARVGTKSTYEQYF
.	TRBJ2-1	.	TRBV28	TGTGCCAGCAGTCACAATCTCAAGGGAAACGGGGGCTATGAGCAGTTCTTC	CASSHNLKGNGGYEQFF
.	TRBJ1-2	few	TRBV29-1	TGCAGCGTTGAAGATCTTCGAGGGTATGGCTACACCTTC	CSVEDLRGYGYTF
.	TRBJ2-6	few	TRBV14	TGTGCCAGCACTTCCACAGGGACTGGGGCCAACGTCCTGACTTTC	CASTSTGTGANVLTF
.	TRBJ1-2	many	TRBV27	TGTGCCAGCAGTTTACGCCTGGGGGAGAACTATGGCTACACCTTC	CASSLRLGENYGYTF
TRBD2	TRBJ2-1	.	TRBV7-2	TGTGCCAGCAGCGGACTGGGACTAGGGGACAATGAGCAGTTCTTC	CASSGLGLGDNEQFF
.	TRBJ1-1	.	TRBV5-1	TGCGCCAGCAGCCCAGGGTCGAACACTGAAGCTTTCTTT	CASSPGSNTEAFF
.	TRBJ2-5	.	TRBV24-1	TGTGCCACCAGCCGGGCGGTGGAAGGGGAGACCCAGTACTTC	CATSRAVEGETQYF
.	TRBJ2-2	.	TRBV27	TGTGCCAGCAGGCGGACTGGACAAAGGCTCCTCGGGGAGCTGTTTTTT	CASRRTGQRLLGELFF
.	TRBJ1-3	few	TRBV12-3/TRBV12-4	TGTGCCAGCAGTTTTGGGGAAAACTCTGGAAACACCATATATTTT	CASSFGENSGNTIYF
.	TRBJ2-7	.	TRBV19	TGTGCCAGTAGTATTGGACCGATTAACGAGCAGTACTTC	CASSIGPINEQYF
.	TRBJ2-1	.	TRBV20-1	TGCAGTGCTAGAGCCCCCACGGTCAGCTCCTACAATGAGCAGTTCTTC	CSARAPTVSSYNEQFF
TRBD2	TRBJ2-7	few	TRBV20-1	TGCAGTGCCGCTCACAGACTAGCGGGAGTACACGAGCAGTACTTC	CSAAHRLAGVHEQYF
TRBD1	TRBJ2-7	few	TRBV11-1	TGTGCCAGCAGCTTTAACCGCCTTAAGGACAGGGGCGCGCGTACCTACGAGCAGTACTTC	CASSFNRLKDRGARTYEQYF
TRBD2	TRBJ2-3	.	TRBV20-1	TGCAGTGCTGGACTAGCAACAGATACGCAGTATTTT	CSAGLATDTQYF
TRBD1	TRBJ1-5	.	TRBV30	TGTGCCTGGGGTAGACAGGGACATCAGCCCCAGCATTTT	CAWGRQGHQPQHF
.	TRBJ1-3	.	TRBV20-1	TGCAGTGCTCTTCGGGGGGCGGTCGACACCATATATTTT	CSALRGAVDTIYF
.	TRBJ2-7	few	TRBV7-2	TGTGCCAGCAGCCCCGGTGCAGGGCGCTACGAGCAGTACTTC	CASSPGAGRYEQYF
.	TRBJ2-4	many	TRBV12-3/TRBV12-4	TGTGCCAGCAGTTTTTGGCAGGGTAAAAACATTCAGTACTTC	CASSFWQGKNIQYF
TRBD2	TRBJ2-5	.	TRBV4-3	TGCGCCAGCAGCCAAGGGGCTAGCGGGAGAATAGAGACCCAGTACTTC	CASSQGASGRIETQYF
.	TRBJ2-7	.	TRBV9	TGTGCCAGCAGCGGTCCTGGGGGCCTATCCGACCGCGAGCAGTACTTC	CASSGPGGLSDREQYF
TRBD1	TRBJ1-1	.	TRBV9	TGTGCCAGCAGCGAGCAGCAGGGGGTTCGAACTGAAGCTTTCTTT	CASSEQQGVRTEAFF
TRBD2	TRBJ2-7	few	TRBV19	TGTGCCAGTAGTAGATTAGCGGGGGACGACTACGAGCAGTACTTC	CASSRLAGDDYEQYF
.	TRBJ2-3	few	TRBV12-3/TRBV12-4	TGTGCCAGCACAATAACCGTCGACGCCGCTACTAGCACAGATACGCAGTATTTT	CASTITVDAATSTDTQYF
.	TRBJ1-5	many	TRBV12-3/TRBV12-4	TGTGCCAGCAGTTTTCGGGGGGGGAATCAGCCCCAGCATTTT	CASSFRGGNQPQHF
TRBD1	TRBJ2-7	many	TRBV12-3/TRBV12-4	TGTGCCAGCAGTTTATTTTGGGGACAGGGGTACGAGCAGTACTTC	CASSLFWGQGYEQYF
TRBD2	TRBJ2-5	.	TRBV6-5	TGTGCCAGCAGTTACCCGGGACTACCGCAGTACTTC	CASSYPGLPQYF